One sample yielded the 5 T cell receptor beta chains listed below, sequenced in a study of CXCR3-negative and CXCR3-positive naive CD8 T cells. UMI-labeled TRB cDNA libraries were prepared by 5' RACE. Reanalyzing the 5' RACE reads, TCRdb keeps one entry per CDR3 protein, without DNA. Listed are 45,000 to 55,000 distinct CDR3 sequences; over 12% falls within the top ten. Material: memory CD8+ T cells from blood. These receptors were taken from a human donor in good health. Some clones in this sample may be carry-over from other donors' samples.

This chain's CDR3 is CASTRGVGGADTQYF. V usage is TRBV7-6 and J usage is TRBJ2-3; TCRdb gives TRBD1 as the D gene, but with no DNA this cannot be confirmed. The CDR3 runs 15 residues. The germline CDR1 and CDR2 sequences are SGHVS and FNYEAQ.

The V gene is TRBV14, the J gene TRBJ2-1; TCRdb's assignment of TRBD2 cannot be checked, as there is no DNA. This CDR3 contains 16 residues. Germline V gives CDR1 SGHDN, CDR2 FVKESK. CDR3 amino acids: CASSQTRQGVGNEQFF. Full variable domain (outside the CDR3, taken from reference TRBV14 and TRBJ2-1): EAGVTQFPSHSVIEKGQTVTLRCDPISGHDNLYWYRRVMGKEIKFLLHFVKESKQDESGMPNNRFLAERTGGTYSTLKVQPAELEDSGVYFCASSQTRQGVGNEQFFGPGTRLTVL.

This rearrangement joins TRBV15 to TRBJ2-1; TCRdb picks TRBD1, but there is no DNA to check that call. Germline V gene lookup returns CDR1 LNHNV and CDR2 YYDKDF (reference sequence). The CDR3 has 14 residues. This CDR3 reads CATSSRLSGNEQFF.

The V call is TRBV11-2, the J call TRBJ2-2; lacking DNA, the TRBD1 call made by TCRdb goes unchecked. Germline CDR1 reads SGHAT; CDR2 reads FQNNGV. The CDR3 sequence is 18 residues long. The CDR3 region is CASSLDHRWGGATGELFF.

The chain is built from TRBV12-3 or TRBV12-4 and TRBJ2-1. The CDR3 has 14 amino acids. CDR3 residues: CASSFENSYNEQFF.